The 22 T cell receptor beta chains below all came from one sample that was sequenced in a study of T cells in Graves' hyperthyroidism and ophthalmopathy. RNA transcripts gave rise to amplified TCR beta CDR3 regions. RT-PCR in the first round (using the HTBI primer set) targeted the TCR CDR3. From the multiplex PCR reads, TCRdb called clonotypes with MiXCR, one entry per CDR3 protein. The table has hundreds of thousands of distinct CDR3 sequences, around 14% seen once. Sequencing used blood. The origin of the receptors is a woman under 30 with Graves' hyperthyroidism.

This clonotype showed up many times. The chain employs TRBV3-1 and TRBJ2-1; D is possibly TRBD2 (6 bases). The V gene's germline CDR1 is LGHDT and CDR2 YNNKEL (reference sequence). This CDR3 comprises 15 residues. V was trimmed by 0 bases and J by 2 bases, leaving 8 bases between them. The CDR3 reads CASSQEGRPYNEQFF. CDR3 DNA sequence: TGTGCCAGCAGCCAAGAAGGGAGGCCCTACAATGAGCAGTTCTTC.

There are many counts of this clonotype. V usage is TRBV10-3 and J usage is TRBJ2-1, with TRBD2 identical over 8 bases. CDR3 length: 14 amino acids. J was trimmed by 9 bases and V by 6 bases; bases with no gene match: 10. The V gene's germline CDR1 is ENHRY and CDR2 SYGVKD. CDR3 nucleotides: TGTGCCATCAGGTCCGGGACTAGTAATACTGAGCAGTTCTTC. Translating it yields CAIRSGTSNTEQFF.

This chain uses TRBV20-1 with TRBJ1-3; tentatively, D is TRBD1 (6 bases). The CDR3 sequence is 14 residues long. Per the germline V gene, CDR1 is DFQATT and CDR2 is SNEGSKA (reference sequence). V was pared by 3 bases and J by 4 bases, with 13 bases between. The CDR3 spells CSASPPGAGNTIYF. In DNA, the CDR3 is TGCAGTGCTAGCCCCCCGGGGGCGGGAAACACCATATATTTT.

This clonotype was observed at least ten times. The chain joins TRBV20-1 to TRBJ2-7, with 7 bases fitting TRBD1. This CDR3 has 14 residues. Germline CDR1 and CDR2: DFQATT and SNEGSKA (reference sequence). V trimming: 4 bases; J trimming: 2 bases; junction bases outside the gene matches: 8. CDR3 protein: CSATPGTATYEQYF. CDR3 DNA: TGCAGTGCTACCCCCGGGACAGCTACCTACGAGCAGTACTTC.

The chain joins TRBV14 to TRBJ2-7, with D tentatively TRBD1 (5 bases). The CDR3 sequence is 17 residues long. Germline V gene data show CDR1 as SGHDN and CDR2 as FVKESK. The germline V and J ends were trimmed by 4 bases and 1 base, with 20 bases remaining between them. CDR3 bases: TGTGCCAGCAGCCCAGGATCCAGGGTCTCCTGGTCCTACGAGCAGTACTTC. Translated, it gives CASSPGSRVSWSYEQYF.

In its sample, this clonotype was seen many times. This rearrangement joins TRBV19 to TRBJ2-7; 8 positions agree with TRBD2. V lost 3 bases, J lost 2 bases, and 3 bases stayed unmatched. CDR3 length: 14 amino acids. CDR1 is LNHDA, CDR2 SQIVND, per germline (reference sequence). CDR3 in amino acids: CASSITSGPYEQYF. CDR3 coding DNA: TGTGCCAGTAGTATCACTAGCGGTCCCTACGAGCAGTACTTC. Filled out from reference TRBV19 and TRBJ2-7, the complete variable domain reads DGGITQSPKYLFRKEGQNVTLSCEQNLNHDAMYWYRQDPGQGLRLIYYSQIVNDFQKGDIAEGYSVSREKKESFPLTVTSAQKNPTAFYLCASSITSGPYEQYFGPGTRLTVT.

This clonotype was counted at least ten times. The CDR3 nucleotides are TGCAGTGCTAGAGGGACAGGGATCCAGCCCCAGCATTTT. It codes for CSARGTGIQPQHF. J is TRBJ1-5 and V is TRBV20-1; 8 bases align to TRBD1. The length of the CDR3 is 13 residues. Germline V gene data show CDR1 as DFQATT and CDR2 as SNEGSKA (reference sequence). V lost 1 base to trimming and J lost 7 bases; unmatched junction nucleotides: 3.

This clonotype was observed at least ten times. The chain recombines TRBV5-1 with TRBJ1-2, with D tentatively TRBD1 (5 bases). V lost 4 bases, J lost 2 bases, and 9 bases lay in between. CDR1 and CDR2 (germline): SGHRS, YFSETQ. The CDR3 contains 13 residues. CDR3 sequence: CASSQGGNYGYTF. For the CDR3, the DNA is TGCGCCAGCAGCCAGGGAGGGAACTATGGCTACACCTTC.

This clonotype was counted ten times or more. The rearrangement links TRBV30 to TRBJ1-4; D not resolved. Trimming pared 2 bases from V and 2 bases from J, leaving 9 bases between. Germline V gene sequence: CDR1 GTSNPN, CDR2 SVGIG (reference sequence). This CDR3 spans 14 amino acids. CDR3 DNA sequence: TGTGCCTGGAGTAGTGGGCAGACTAATGAAAAACTGTTTTTT. It translates to CAWSSGQTNEKLFF. The variable domain in full, with the rest retrieved from reference TRBV30 and TRBJ1-4, is SQTIHQWPATLVQPVGSPLSLECTVEGTSNPNLYWYRQAAGRGLQLLFYSVGIGQISSEVPQNLSASRPQDRQFILSSKKLLLSDSGFYLCAWSSGQTNEKLFFGSGTQLSVL.

This clonotype was observed at least ten times. The chain is built from TRBV19 and TRBJ1-3; TRBD1 matches 8 bases. The CDR3 is made up of 14 amino acids. The V and J ends lost 6 bases and 2 bases, in that order; junction bases with no gene match: 3. Looked up from germline, CDR1 is LNHDA and CDR2 is SQIVND (reference sequence). In DNA form, the CDR3 reads TGTGCCAGTAGCTGGACAGGGCCTGGAAACACCATATATTTT. Translation: CASSWTGPGNTIYF.

This clonotype was recorded at least ten times. V usage is TRBV29-1 and J usage is TRBJ2-1; D assignment may be TRBD1 or TRBD2 (5 bases each). CDR3 length: 14 amino acids. Per germline, CDR1 SQVTM and CDR2 ANQGSEA. V lost 4 bases and J 2 bases, leaving 12 bases between the germline ends. CDR3 protein: CSVAGTAPYNEQFF. The CDR3 nucleotides read TGCAGCGTTGCCGGGACGGCCCCCTACAATGAGCAGTTCTTC.

V gene TRBV5-5 combines with J gene TRBJ2-2, with D perhaps matching TRBD2 (5 bases). The V gene's germline CDR1 is SGHKS and CDR2 YYEKEE (reference sequence). The CDR3 length is 14 residues. V lost 4 bases, J lost 7 bases, and 14 bases lay in between. CDR3 nucleotide sequence: TGTGCCAGCAGCCCCGGGGTAGTGGACGGGGAGCTGTTTTTT. Protein: CASSPGVVDGELFF.

This clonotype was seen a handful of times. V usage is TRBV2 and J usage is TRBJ1-5; unclear D gene. The CDR3 runs to 14 residues. Per germline, CDR1 SNHLY and CDR2 FYNNEI. V was clipped by 5 bases and J by 0 bases, with 8 bases between them. The CDR3 spells CASSLVHSNQPQHF. CDR3 DNA: TGTGCCAGCAGTTTGGTCCATAGCAATCAGCCCCAGCATTTT.

This clonotype was observed at least ten times. The chain carries TRBV28 and TRBJ2-3, with D tentatively TRBD2 (6 bases). CDR1 MDHEN and CDR2 SYDVKM come from the germline V gene. This CDR3 spans 15 amino acids. The germline V and J ends were trimmed by 7 bases and 0 bases, with 14 bases remaining between them. CDR3 in DNA: TGTGCCAGCAACTCCCGGGACTTCAGCACAGATACGCAGTATTTT. It specifies CASNSRDFSTDTQYF.

This clonotype has just a few counts. J is TRBJ1-6 and V is TRBV20-1; a weak D match, TRBD1 (6 bases). CDR1 and CDR2 from the germline V gene are DFQATT and SNEGSKA (reference sequence). V was trimmed by 6 bases and J by 3 bases, leaving 9 bases between them. The CDR3 has 13 amino acids. The CDR3 sequence is CSAHRDYNSPLHF. CDR3 nucleotide sequence: TGCAGTGCACACAGGGACTATAATTCACCCCTCCACTTT.

At least ten counts were recorded for this clonotype. The chain employs TRBV6-1 and TRBJ2-3; D perhaps matches TRBD1 (6 bases). Germline V gene lookup returns CDR1 MNHNS and CDR2 SASEGT. V was pared by 6 bases and J by 2 bases, with 15 bases between. CDR3 length: 15 residues. This CDR3 reads CASRLSGANTDTQYF. The CDR3 bases are TGTGCCAGCAGGCTATCAGGGGCTAACACAGATACGCAGTATTTT.

This clonotype was seen at least ten times. V usage is TRBV2 and J usage is TRBJ1-1; tentative D call: TRBD1 (5 bases). There are 14 residues in the CDR3. The V end lost 8 bases, the J end lost 4 bases, and 17 bases lay between the germline ends. Germline V CDR1 and CDR2: SNHLY, FYNNEI. The CDR3 DNA sequence: TGTGCCAGCCGAACCCAGGGCCTAGGCACTGAAGCTTTCTTT. Its translation: CASRTQGLGTEAFF.

At least ten counts were recorded for this clonotype. The junction shows a germline mismatch at one end, possibly a read error. V and J are TRBV7-8 and TRBJ1-5; perhaps TRBD1 as D (5 bases). The CDR3 spans 14 residues. The germline V gene has CDR1 SGHVS and CDR2 FQNEAQ. The CDR3 region is CASSVAGTDQPQHF. The CDR3, as DNA: TGTGCCAGCAGCGTAGCCGGGACGGATCAGCCCCAGCATTTT.

Turning to this clonotype: A much larger clone differs from this one at a single base, so this may be a read error. The chain couples TRBV28 to TRBJ2-1; weak D call: TRBD1 (5 bases). Deletions cut 10 bases from V and 5 bases from J, with 21 bases between. This CDR3 has 15 residues. Germline CDR1 reads MDHEN; CDR2 reads SYDVKM. CDR3 sequence (DNA): TGTGCCAACATGCCCCAGGGCAAAAGGAACAATGAGCAGTTCTTC. Amino acid sequence: CANMPQGKRNNEQFF. The full variable domain, its missing parts supplied by reference TRBV28 and TRBJ2-1, is DVKVTQSSRYLVKRTGEKVFLECVQDMDHENMFWYRQDPGLGLRLIYFSYDVKMKEKGDIPEGYSVSREKKERFSLILESASTNQTSMYLCANMPQGKRNNEQFFGPGTRLTVL.

Comments on this clonotype: A much bigger clone sits one base away, suggesting this may be a read error. The chain has TRBV12-3 or TRBV12-4 and TRBJ1-3; D is undetermined. The CDR3 spans 13 residues. In nucleotides, the CDR3 is TGTGCCAGCAGTTTAAGGGCTGGAAACGCCATATATTTT. Protein product: CASSLRAGNAIYF.

In this sample, this clonotype turned up many times. V is TRBV2 and J is TRBJ1-2, with 7 bases aligning to TRBD1. Germline CDR1 reads SNHLY; CDR2 reads FYNNEI. J was trimmed by 3 bases and V by 4 bases; bases with no gene match: 8. CDR3 length equals 15 residues. The CDR3 DNA reads TGTGCCAGCAGTGCCGGATCAGGGGGACACTATGGCTACACCTTC. Its protein product is CASSAGSGGHYGYTF.

This clonotype was detected many times. The chain carries TRBV6-1 and TRBJ2-7; 9 nucleotides match TRBD2. The CDR3 is 15 amino acids. The V gene's germline CDR1 is MNHNS and CDR2 SASEGT. With V trimmed by 6 bases and J by 7 bases, 13 bases remained unmatched. CDR3 protein: CASRLTSGRSAEQYF. The CDR3 DNA sequence: TGTGCCAGCAGGCTGACTAGCGGAAGATCTGCTGAGCAGTACTTC.